This T cell receptor beta chain was obtained from a study of shared clonotypes between healthy human individuals. This clone was counted at least ten times. The authors combined CD45RO+ cells with CCR7-negative CD45RA+ TemRA cells as CD8 memory. This CDR3 region has 13 residues. V was clipped by 9 bases and J by 1 base; unmatched bases: 5. Germline lookup yields CDR1 SNHLY and CDR2 FYNNEI. The repertoire was sequenced with immunoSEQ multiplex PCR; TCRdb's copy has only in-frame clones and lacks some. The table has about 320,000 clones, around 90% seen once. The J gene is TRBJ1-1, the V gene TRBV2; 7 bases are a match to TRBD1. Source material: memory CD8+ T cells sorted from blood. This sample's subset: CD45RO+ cells pooled with CCR7-negative TemRA cells. This receptor was taken from a man younger than 30 in good health. In DNA form, the CDR3 reads TGTGCCAGGCGACAGGGCGGGAACACTGAAGCTTTCTTT. Translation: CARRQGGNTEAFF.